Sequencing of this T cell receptor beta chain was carried out in a study of T cells in Graves' hyperthyroidism and ophthalmopathy. Findings and limits, study-wide: Stable hyperthyroidism was separated from ophthalmopathy by a model based on 13 V-J features.

Patients having uncontrolled infection, another autoimmune disease, pregnancy or lactation were not included. PBMCs were derived from around 10 ml fresh peripheral blood. Between the trimmed V and J ends, which lost 0 bases and 5 bases, there was a span of 4 bases. Germline V gene sequence: CDR1 SGHDN, CDR2 FVKESK. The CDR3 length is 13 residues. Amplified TCR beta CDR3 regions derived from RNA transcripts. Using the HTBI primer set, a first-round RT-PCR was run on the TCR CDR3. TCRdb redid the calling of the multiplex PCR reads with MiXCR, one entry per CDR3 protein. The sample holds hundreds of thousands of distinct CDR3 sequences, around 19% seen once. This clonotype was counted at least ten times. What it recognizes is unknown.

This clonotype was sampled from a man aged 35 to 55 with Graves' hyperthyroidism. The sequenced material came from blood. This sequence joins TRBV14 and TRBJ2-2, with no clear D. As DNA, the CDR3 is TGTGCCAGCAGCCAAGAGAAGACCGGGGAGCTGTTTTTT. Its translation is CASSQEKTGELFF. The whole variable domain, filled in from reference TRBV14 and TRBJ2-2, reads EAGVTQFPSHSVIEKGQTVTLRCDPISGHDNLYWYRRVMGKEIKFLLHFVKESKQDESGMPNNRFLAERTGGTYSTLKVQPAELEDSGVYFCASSQEKTGELFFGEGSRLTVL.